The 14 T cell receptor beta chains given below trace back to one sample, sequenced in a study of cytomegalovirus exposure and HLA in healthy donors. Amplification used 60 Vbeta primers and 13 Jbeta primers. Here immunoSEQ multiplex PCR was the method, and the copy in TCRdb shows in-frame clones only, minus some. The sample lists 100,000 to 150,000 clones; 80% to 90% were seen once. The sample was PBMCs. The receptors here all came from a woman in her twenties or thirties in good health and CMV-seronegative.

This clone occurred once. CDR3 in DNA: TGTGCCAGCAGCGAAGGGGGAGATACGCAGTATTTT. This codes for CASSEGGDTQYF. The chain recombines TRBV5-6 with TRBJ2-3, with D perhaps TRBD1 (6 bases). CDR3 length: 12 amino acids. Per the germline V gene, CDR1 is SGHDT and CDR2 is YYEEEE. Deletions cut 4 bases from V and 5 bases from J, with 8 bases between. Combining the CDR3 with reference TRBV5-6 and TRBJ2-3 gives the whole variable domain DAGVTQSPTHLIKTRGQQVTLRCSPKSGHDTVSWYQQALGQGPQFIFQYYEEEERQRGNFPDRFSGHQFPNYSSELNVNALLLGDSALYLCASSEGGDTQYFGPGTRLTVL.

This chain connects TRBV5-1 to TRBJ2-7; D perhaps matches TRBD2 (5 bases). CDR1 is SGHRS, CDR2 YFSETQ, per germline. CDR3 length: 16 amino acids. V was clipped by 4 bases and J by 6 bases, with 23 bases between them. CDR3 region: CASSALEGASSSEQYF. The CDR3 nucleotides read TGCGCCAGCAGCGCCTTAGAGGGTGCCTCTTCGAGCGAGCAGTACTTC.

The rearrangement uses TRBV4-2 and TRBJ2-7; 11 bases fit TRBD1. Germline values: CDR1 LGHNA, CDR2 YNFKEQ. The length of the CDR3 is 15 residues. Trimming removed 2 bases from V and 6 bases from J; junction bases left unmatched: 6. In DNA, the CDR3 is TGTGCCAGCAGCCAACCGGGACAGGGGGACGGCGAGCAGTACTTC. It codes for CASSQPGQGDGEQYF.

This clone was observed once. J is TRBJ1-2 and V is TRBV18; D possibly corresponds to TRBD1 (6 bases). The V end lost 2 bases, the J end lost 5 bases, and 12 bases lay between the germline ends. The CDR3 has 14 amino acids. Germline CDR1 and CDR2: KGHSH and LQKENI. The CDR3 DNA follows: TGTGCCAGCTCACCAAAGGCAGGGGCTTATGGCTACACCTTC. Translated, it gives CASSPKAGAYGYTF. The complete variable domain, with remaining parts taken from reference TRBV18 and TRBJ1-2, reads NAGVMQNPRHLVRRRGQEARLRCSPMKGHSHVYWYRQLPEEGLKFMVYLQKENIIDESGMPKERFSAEFPKEGPSILRIQQVVRGDSAAYFCASSPKAGAYGYTFGSGTRLTVV.

V gene TRBV28 combines with J gene TRBJ2-1, with 10 bases aligning to TRBD1. V shed 6 bases and J 6 bases; nucleotides not matched to a gene: 8. This CDR3 spans 15 amino acids. CDR1 and CDR2 (germline): MDHEN, SYDVKM. The CDR3 DNA reads TGTGCCAGCAGGCCCCCGGGGACAGGGGTCAATGAGCAGTTCTTC. It translates to CASRPPGTGVNEQFF.

The chain combines TRBV29-1 with TRBJ1-1; D is perhaps TRBD1 (6 bases). Germline CDR1 reads SQVTM; CDR2 reads ANQGSEA. The V and J ends lost 6 bases and 0 bases respectively, with 11 bases between them. The CDR3 has 13 amino acids. CDR3 protein: CSVGRTVNTEAFF. The CDR3 bases are TGCAGCGTAGGGCGGACAGTGAACACTGAAGCTTTCTTT.

The chain combines TRBV7-2 with TRBJ2-1; D may be TRBD1 (6 bases). CDR3 length equals 16 residues. CDR1 is SGHTA, CDR2 FQGNSA, per germline. Trimming removed 5 bases at V and 2 bases at J, with 16 bases between. CDR3 protein: CASSIETGATYNEQFF. CDR3 coding DNA: TGTGCCAGCAGCATCGAGACAGGCGCAACCTACAATGAGCAGTTCTTC.

This clone occurred once. CDR3 amino acids: CASSSDTLRYF. The DNA for the CDR3 is TGCGCCAGCAGCTCGGACACCCTCAGATACTTC. The chain recombines TRBV5-1 with TRBJ2-5; a weak D match, TRBD1 (5 bases). Deletions cut 3 bases from V and 14 bases from J, with 14 bases between. The CDR3 runs to 11 residues. Germline CDR1 SGHRS, CDR2 YFSETQ.

The chain joins TRBV9 to TRBJ2-1; 9 bases are shared with TRBD2. The V gene's germline CDR1 is SGDLS and CDR2 YYNGEE. With V trimmed by 0 bases and J by 2 bases, 0 bases remained unmatched. The CDR3 length is 15 residues. CDR3 sequence: CASSVGGGAYNEQFF. The CDR3 DNA reads TGTGCCAGCAGCGTAGGCGGGGGGGCCTACAATGAGCAGTTCTTC.

This clone was counted a single time. The same CDR3 arises from other DNA sequences in this sample as well. The CDR3 DNA reads TGTGCCAGCAGCCCGGACAGGGAAGAGACCCAGTACTTC. Translating it yields CASSPDREETQYF. The chain joins TRBV13 to TRBJ2-5; 8 nucleotides line up with TRBD1. CDR3 length: 13 amino acids. The V and J ends lost 5 bases and 3 bases, in that order; junction bases with no gene match: 2. Germline V gives CDR1 PRHDT, CDR2 FYEKMQ (reference sequence).

The chain links TRBV18 to TRBJ1-6, with D possibly TRBD1 on 6 matching bases. The CDR3 has 14 residues. Germline V gene lookup returns CDR1 KGHSH and CDR2 LQKENI. V gave up 3 bases and J gave up 7 bases, with 10 bases separating them. Here the CDR3 DNA reads TGTGCCAGCTCACCCACAGGGACAAATTCACCCCTCCACTTT. It encodes CASSPTGTNSPLHF.

The V call is TRBV27, the J call TRBJ2-7; 10 bases are a match to TRBD2. The CDR3 has 16 residues. CDR1 is MNHEY, CDR2 SMNVEV, per germline (reference sequence). J gave up 2 bases and V 6 bases, and 10 bases lay outside the gene matches. CDR3 in amino acids: CASRSLSGGAPYEQYF. The CDR3 DNA reads TGTGCCAGCAGATCCCTGAGCGGGGGGGCCCCCTACGAGCAGTACTTC.

V and J are TRBV4-2 and TRBJ2-5, with TRBD1 matching 9 bases. The DNA matches TRBJ2-7 better at its end, which makes the J call doubtful. In germline, CDR1 is LGHNA, CDR2 YNFKEQ. This CDR3 has 17 amino acids. Here the CDR3 reads CASSQDLLDRGSNEQYF. Here the CDR3 DNA reads TGTGCCAGCAGCCAAGATCTTTTGGACAGGGGATCGAACGAGCAGTACTTC.

This chain joins TRBV6-5 and TRBJ1-2; TRBD1 is a possible D gene (5 bases). Germline loops: CDR1 MNHEY, CDR2 SVGAGI. Trimming pared 0 bases from V and 4 bases from J, leaving 15 bases between. The CDR3 spans 16 residues. The CDR3 sequence is CASSYSAGPISYGYTF. The CDR3 DNA is TGTGCCAGCAGTTACTCTGCAGGGCCCATTAGCTATGGCTACACCTTC.